Listed here are 15 T cell receptor beta chains from one sample, sequenced in a study of human T cells and chemical hapten exposure. TCRdb called the RACE reads again in MiXCR, with one record for every CDR3 protein. Counted here are some 97,000 distinct CDR3 sequences, roughly a quarter occurring once; the ten biggest clones make up approximately 10%. Time point indicated: patch test 3, about 24 weeks after DPC sensitization. The sample's treatment: therapeutic diphenylcyclopropenone sensitization with weekly scalp DPC. Sequences were derived from whole blood, sampled in connection with sensitization to the hapten diphenylcyclopropenone (DPC). The receptors stem from a man between 35 and 55 years old with alopecia areata. Some clones in this sample may be carry-over from other donors' samples.

This clonotype has more than one count but fewer than ten. The gene calls are TRBV9 and TRBJ2-2, with 9 bases lining up with TRBD2. Unmatched junction bases numbered 6, after V lost 0 bases and J lost 6 bases. Germline CDR1 is SGDLS and CDR2 is YYNGEE. This CDR3 spans 16 amino acids. CDR3 in amino acids: CASSVVSGSNAGELFF. The CDR3 DNA follows: TGTGCCAGCAGCGTAGTTAGCGGGAGTAATGCCGGGGAGCTGTTTTTT.

This clonotype was seen a handful of times. The CDR3 loop reads CASSKPKETQYF. The CDR3 DNA reads TGTGCCAGCAGCAAGCCCAAAGAGACCCAGTACTTC. V is TRBV7-2 and J is TRBJ2-5; no definite D call. The V gene lost 5 bases and the J gene lost 3 bases, with 7 bases spanning the gap. Germline assignment: CDR1 SGHTA and CDR2 FQGNSA. The CDR3 runs to 12 residues.

J is TRBJ2-5 and V is TRBV4-1; 8 bases map to TRBD2. J lost 1 base, V lost 2 bases, and 6 bases had no gene match. Germline V lookup: CDR1 MGHRA, CDR2 YSYEKL. The CDR3 runs to 16 residues. The CDR3 is CASSQSLAGSQETQYF. The CDR3 bases are TGCGCCAGCAGCCAATCGCTAGCGGGCTCCCAAGAGACCCAGTACTTC.

The chain employs TRBV9 and TRBJ1-4, with a tentative D call TRBD1 (5 bases). Trimming shortened V by 0 bases and J by 6 bases, and 12 bases separated the two germline ends. CDR3 length: 15 amino acids. CDR1 SGDLS and CDR2 YYNGEE come from the germline V gene. In DNA form, the CDR3 reads TGTGCCAGCAGCGTAGGGGGGTCTGTGGATGAAAAACTGTTTTTT. It encodes CASSVGGSVDEKLFF.

A few counts support this clonotype. V and J are TRBV28 and TRBJ2-1, with D unresolved. The germline V gene has CDR1 MDHEN and CDR2 SYDVKM. This CDR3 has 17 amino acids. Trimming stripped 6 bases from V and 8 bases from J, with 26 bases between. CDR3 sequence (DNA): TGTGCCAGCAGGGGAACCGGAAGGGTGTGGGGTGAGGATGAGCAGTTCTTC. Translating it yields CASRGTGRVWGEDEQFF.

This chain joins TRBV2 and TRBJ1-1; D possibly corresponds to TRBD1 (5 bases). The CDR3 extends over 13 amino acids. V was pared by 3 bases and J by 3 bases, with 8 bases between. Germline V CDR1 and CDR2: SNHLY, FYNNEI. The CDR3 nucleotides read TGTGCCAGCAGTGACAGGGTCTACACTGAAGCTTTCTTT. It codes for CASSDRVYTEAFF.

The chain employs TRBV20-1 and TRBJ1-4; TRBD1 might be the D (6 bases). The CDR3 has 13 amino acids. Trimming took 3 bases from V and 8 from J, leaving 13 bases between them. From germline, CDR1 is DFQATT and CDR2 SNEGSKA (reference sequence). The CDR3 nucleotides read TGCAGTGCTAGGGGGGACATTGGAGAAAAACTGTTTTTT. Its translation is CSARGDIGEKLFF.

Ten or more counts support this clonotype. The chain recombines TRBV28 with TRBJ2-7, with no clear D. V shed 5 bases and J shed 4 bases, with 6 bases lying between them. Germline V gene sequence: CDR1 MDHEN, CDR2 SYDVKM. The CDR3 totals 11 residues. The CDR3, as DNA: TGTGCCAGCAGTCCCGGTTACGAGCAGTACTTC. Translation gives CASSPGYEQYF.

The chain links TRBV7-9 to TRBJ1-1; D unresolved. CDR1 and CDR2 from the germline V gene are SEHNR and FQNEAQ (reference sequence). V lost 4 bases to trimming and J lost 6 bases, with 12 bases between them. CDR3 length: 13 residues. CDR3 region: CASSSLGKPEAFF. CDR3 coding DNA: TGTGCCAGCAGCTCCCTGGGGAAGCCTGAAGCTTTCTTT.

The rearrangement uses TRBV2 and TRBJ2-1, with no clear D. V was cut by 4 bases and J by 12 bases, with 4 bases left in between. CDR3 length: 9 amino acids. CDR1 is SNHLY, CDR2 FYNNEI, per germline. CDR3 nucleotide sequence: TGTGCCAGCAGTGTCATGCAGTTCTTC. This codes for CASSVMQFF.

The rearrangement joins TRBV6-5 to TRBJ2-7; 8 positions agree with TRBD2. V gave up 4 bases and J gave up 5 bases; unmatched junction bases: 10. Germline-derived CDR1 and CDR2 are MNHEY and SVGAGI. The CDR3 loop spans 15 amino acids. The CDR3: CASSSPRTGRDEQYF. CDR3 nucleotides: TGTGCCAGCAGTTCCCCGCGGACCGGGAGGGACGAGCAGTACTTC.

The V gene is TRBV28, the J gene TRBJ1-6; no definite D call. Looked up from germline, CDR1 is MDHEN and CDR2 is SYDVKM. This CDR3 is built from 15 residues. V lost 7 bases, J lost 9 bases, and 19 bases lay in between. CDR3 nucleotides: TGTGCCAGCACCAGAGTCAACAACGGAATTTCACCCCTCCACTTT. This codes for CASTRVNNGISPLHF.

This clonotype was counted between two and nine times. This chain joins TRBV19 and TRBJ2-1; D could derive from TRBD1 or TRBD2 (5 bases each). CDR3 size: 13 residues. The V and J ends lost 4 bases and 5 bases respectively, with 9 bases between them. In germline, CDR1 is LNHDA, CDR2 SQIVND (reference sequence). CDR3: CASSTGRNNEQFF. CDR3 nucleotide sequence: TGTGCCAGTAGTACGGGACGAAACAATGAGCAGTTCTTC.

The count of this clonotype is one. This could be a read error, since a much larger clone is one nucleotide away. CDR3 bases: TGTGCCAGCAATTTAGCAGGGTTGGAAAAACTGTTTTTT. It codes for CASNLAGLEKLFF. The chain carries TRBV12-3 or TRBV12-4 and TRBJ1-4; weak D call: TRBD1 (5 bases). The CDR3 length is 13 residues.

The chain carries TRBV20-1 and TRBJ2-2, with D unresolved. Germline-derived CDR1 and CDR2 are DFQATT and SNEGSKA (reference sequence). The V end was cut by 5 bases, the J end by 6 bases, with 13 bases between. This CDR3 has 13 residues. The CDR3, as DNA: TGCAGTGCTGCCACCGCGGTGGCCGGGGAGCTGTTTTTT. Its protein is CSAATAVAGELFF.